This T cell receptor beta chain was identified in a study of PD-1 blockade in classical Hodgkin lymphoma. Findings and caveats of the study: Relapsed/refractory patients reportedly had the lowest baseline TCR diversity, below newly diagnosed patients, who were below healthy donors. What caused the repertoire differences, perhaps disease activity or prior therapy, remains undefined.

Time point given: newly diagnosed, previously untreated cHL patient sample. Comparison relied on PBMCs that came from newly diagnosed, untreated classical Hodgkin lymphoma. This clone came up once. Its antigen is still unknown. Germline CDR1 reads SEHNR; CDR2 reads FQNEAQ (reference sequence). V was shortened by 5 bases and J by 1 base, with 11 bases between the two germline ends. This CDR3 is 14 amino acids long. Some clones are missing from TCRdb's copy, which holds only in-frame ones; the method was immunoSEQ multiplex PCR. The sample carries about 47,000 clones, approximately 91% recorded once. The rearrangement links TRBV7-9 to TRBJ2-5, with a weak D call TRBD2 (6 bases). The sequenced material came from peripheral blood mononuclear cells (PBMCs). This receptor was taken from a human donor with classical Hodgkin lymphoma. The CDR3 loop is CASSHRLVQETQYF. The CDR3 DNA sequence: TGTGCCAGCAGCCACAGACTAGTCCAAGAGACCCAGTACTTC.